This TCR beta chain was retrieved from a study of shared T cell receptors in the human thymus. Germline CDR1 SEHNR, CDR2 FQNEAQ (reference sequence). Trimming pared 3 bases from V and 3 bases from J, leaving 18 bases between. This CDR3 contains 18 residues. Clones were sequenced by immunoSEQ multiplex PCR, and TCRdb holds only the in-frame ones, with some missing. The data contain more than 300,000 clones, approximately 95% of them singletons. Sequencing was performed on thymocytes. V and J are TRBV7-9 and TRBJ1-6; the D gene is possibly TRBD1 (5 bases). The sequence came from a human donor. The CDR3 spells CASSFHGRERNYNSPLHF. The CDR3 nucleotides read TGTGCCAGCAGCTTCCACGGCAGGGAAAGGAACTATAATTCACCCCTCCACTTT.